The source of this TCR beta chain is a study of T cells in localized non-small cell lung cancer. V shed 2 bases and J shed 4 bases, with 8 bases lying between them. From germline, CDR1 is SQVTM and CDR2 ANQGSEA. CDR3 length equals 12 residues. Study-level results: In uninvolved adjacent lung, T cell clonality reached its highest value, exceeding tumor. There were a median 57 of the top 100 tumor clones appearing in adjacent lung. Longer overall survival associated with higher blood T cell density; shorter survival with higher adjacent-lung clonality.

Using immunoSEQ multiplex PCR, the repertoire was profiled, and TCRdb retains in-frame clones only, with some absent. The profile shows tens of thousands of clones, 75% to 90% of them singletons. Turning to this clone: Its target is unknown.

This rearrangement joins TRBV29-1 to TRBJ1-2; D is perhaps TRBD1 (5 bases). This receptor was obtained from a man between 35 and 75 years old with stage II squamous cell lung carcinoma. The sequencing here drew on PBMCs, taken before any cancer treatment. The CDR3 protein is CSVEQGSYGYTF. DNA of the CDR3: TGCAGCGTTGAACAGGGTAGCTATGGCTACACCTTC.